Listed below are T cell receptor beta chains from one sample, sequenced in a study of long-term antiretroviral therapy in people with HIV. Clones were read by immunoSEQ multiplex PCR, and TCRdb kept only the in-frame ones, dropping some. In the table there are 30,000 to 50,000 clones, roughly nine tenths of which are singletons. Sequenced here: unsorted PBMCs, sampled 1.2 years after starting antiretroviral therapy. The receptors stem from a woman aged 45-65 years with HIV. The CDR3 runs from the conserved cysteine through the conserved F or W. The order of the fields is clone size, V gene, D gene, J gene, CDR3 protein, CDR3 DNA. The D gene is left open where the match is weak. Clone size is shown for a subset of rows, as once, few, many or a class of expanded clone.

once,TRBV7-9,TRBD2,TRBJ2-7,CASSFGEGPSYEQYF,TGTGCCAGCAGCTTTGGGGAGGGCCCTTCCTACGAGCAGTACTTC
.,TRBV15,TRBD1,TRBJ2-3,CATRDRGTDTQYF,TGTGCCACTAGAGACAGGGGGACAGATACGCAGTATTTT
.,TRBV6-1,.,TRBJ1-2,CASRLHQSNGYTF,TGTGCCAGCAGACTACACCAGAGCAATGGCTACACCTTC
.,TRBV7-8,TRBD1,TRBJ2-7,CASSLGGTGTAYEQYF,TGTGCCAGCAGCTTAGGGGGAACCGGGACAGCCTACGAGCAGTACTTC
.,TRBV18,TRBD1,TRBJ1-1,CASSEDRGGATEAFF,TGTGCCAGCTCAGAAGACAGGGGCGGTGCCACTGAAGCTTTCTTT
once,TRBV14,TRBD1,TRBJ2-2,CASSQAELETGSTGELFF,TGTGCCAGCAGCCAAGCTGAGCTTGAGACAGGGAGCACCGGGGAGCTGTTTTTT
.,TRBV7-9,TRBD1,TRBJ1-2,CASSRTGQGGYTF,TGTGCCAGCAGCAGGACAGGGCAGGGTGGCTACACCTTC
.,TRBV5-1,.,TRBJ2-7,CASSLEQRQEQYF,TGCGCCAGCAGCTTGGAGCAGCGTCAGGAGCAGTACTTC
.,TRBV7-8,TRBD1,TRBJ1-2,CASRPSGTGTYGYTF,TGTGCCAGCAGGCCTTCCGGGACAGGGACGTATGGCTACACCTTC
.,TRBV1,.,TRBJ2-2,CTSSQDGQLAGLTGELFF,TGCACCAGCAGCCAAGATGGGCAACTAGCGGGACTCACCGGGGAGCTGTTTTTT
.,TRBV27,TRBD1,TRBJ1-1,CASSPTGESRAEAFF,TGTGCCAGCAGTCCCACAGGGGAGAGTAGGGCTGAAGCTTTCTTT
once,TRBV5-1,.,TRBJ1-3,CASSLESGSSGNTIYF,TGCGCCAGCAGCTTGGAGTCAGGAAGCTCTGGAAACACCATATATTTT
.,TRBV7-3,.,TRBJ1-1,CASSLTGVRGTEAFF,TGTGCCAGCAGCTTAACGGGGGTCAGGGGCACTGAAGCTTTCTTT
few,TRBV7-9,.,TRBJ2-2,CASSLVGGPHTGELFF,TGTGCCAGCAGCTTAGTTGGAGGGCCCCACACCGGGGAGCTGTTTTTT
.,TRBV25-1,.,TRBJ2-3,CASSVWAADTQYF,TGTGCCAGCAGTGTTTGGGCAGCAGATACGCAGTATTTT
.,TRBV5-1,TRBD1,TRBJ2-2,CASSLVQGAEGGELFF,TGCGCCAGCAGCTTGGTTCAGGGGGCCGAGGGCGGGGAGCTGTTTTTT
.,TRBV7-9,.,TRBJ1-1,CASSFLTTEAFF,TGTGCCAGCAGCTTTTTAACCACTGAAGCTTTCTTT
.,TRBV7-9,.,TRBJ1-2,CASSFYGGGSYGYTF,TGTGCCAGCAGCTTCTATGGGGGGGGCTCCTATGGCTACACCTTC
.,TRBV12-5,.,TRBJ2-7,CASGPGQTYEQYF,TGTGCTAGTGGACCGGGCCAAACCTACGAGCAGTACTTC
.,TRBV29-1,TRBD1,TRBJ2-7,CSGRTGNAYEQYF,TGCAGCGGAAGGACAGGGAATGCCTACGAGCAGTACTTC
few,TRBV7-5,.,TRBJ2-2,CASSFYDGTGELFF,TGTGCCAGCAGCTTTTATGACGGCACCGGGGAGCTGTTTTTT
.,TRBV7-2,.,TRBJ2-7,CASSLWPGLYEQYF,TGTGCCAGCAGCTTATGGCCGGGGCTTTACGAGCAGTACTTC
.,TRBV27,.,TRBJ1-1,CASSFKRANTEAFF,TGTGCCAGCAGTTTCAAACGGGCGAACACTGAAGCTTTCTTT
.,TRBV5-6,.,TRBJ1-4,CASSLTVADFNEKLFF,TGTGCCAGCAGCTTGACGGTGGCAGACTTTAATGAAAAACTGTTTTTT
.,TRBV7-2,TRBD1,TRBJ1-2,CASSFPRDRELTNYGYTF,TGTGCCAGCAGCTTCCCCCGGGACAGGGAATTAACTAACTATGGCTACACCTTC
.,TRBV4-3,TRBD1,TRBJ2-3,CASSQEYSPGGVYTQYF,TGCGCCAGCAGCCAAGAGTATTCACCAGGGGGCGTGTATACGCAGTATTTT
.,TRBV5-4,.,TRBJ2-3,CASSLEQGSDTQYF,TGTGCCAGCAGCTTGGAGCAGGGTTCAGATACGCAGTATTTT
.,TRBV30,.,TRBJ1-3,CAWRSLGGTIYF,TGTGCCTGGAGGTCCCTAGGGGGCACCATATATTTT
.,TRBV4-2,.,TRBJ1-1,CASSQVISTLNTEAFF,TGTGCCAGCAGCCAAGTCATATCGACACTGAACACTGAAGCTTTCTTT
.,TRBV7-2,.,TRBJ1-1,CASSFRQRNTEAFF,TGTGCCAGCAGCTTCAGACAGCGGAACACTGAAGCTTTCTTT
.,TRBV20-1,.,TRBJ2-1,CSASVNEQFF,TGCAGTGCTAGTGTCAATGAGCAGTTCTTC
.,TRBV4-1,.,TRBJ1-2,CASSLSRSGGGMVDGYTF,TGCGCCAGCAGCCTTTCCCGGTCTGGGGGGGGAATGGTGGATGGCTACACCTTC
.,TRBV29-1,TRBD1,TRBJ1-2,CSGRTGTGGSGAVSYGYTF,TGCAGCGGTCGCACCGGGACAGGGGGCTCAGGGGCAGTCAGCTATGGCTACACCTTC
.,TRBV7-9,.,TRBJ2-3,CASAAMWPTDTQYF,TGTGCCAGCGCTGCCATGTGGCCCACAGATACGCAGTATTTT
.,TRBV10-3,TRBD1,TRBJ2-3,CAISESGDRPSTDTQYF,TGTGCCATCAGTGAGTCCGGGGACAGACCTAGCACAGATACGCAGTATTTT
.,TRBV5-6,.,TRBJ2-7,CASSKNKGRYEQYF,TGTGCCAGCAGCAAAAACAAGGGGCGGTACGAGCAGTACTTC
.,TRBV10-3,.,TRBJ1-1,CAISAKINTEAFF,TGTGCCATCAGTGCGAAAATAAACACTGAAGCTTTCTTT
.,TRBV6-6,TRBD1,TRBJ2-5,CASSYGTDLETQYF,TGTGCCAGCAGTTACGGGACAGACCTAGAGACCCAGTACTTC
.,TRBV18,TRBD2,TRBJ2-1,CASSTGLAGGGNEQFF,TGTGCCAGCTCAACGGGACTAGCGGGGGGTGGCAATGAGCAGTTCTTC
.,TRBV4-3,TRBD1,TRBJ1-2,CASSQDRGTGNSGYTF,TGCGCCAGCAGCCAAGATCGCGGGACAGGGAATAGTGGCTACACCTTC
.,TRBV6-5,TRBD2,TRBJ2-1,CASRIGLAGGNEQFF,TGTGCCAGCAGGATCGGACTAGCGGGGGGAAATGAGCAGTTCTTC
.,TRBV14,.,TRBJ1-2,CASSQDRWFGYTF,TGTGCCAGCAGCCAAGATCGGTGGTTTGGCTACACCTTC
once,TRBV6-4,.,TRBJ2-7,CNKGPGEKTWYEQYF,TGTAATAAGGGGCCAGGGGAAAAAACTTGGTACGAGCAGTACTTC
.,TRBV5-1,.,TRBJ1-1,CASSLQGGFSEAFF,TGCGCCAGCAGCTTGCAGGGTGGGTTTTCTGAAGCTTTCTTT
.,TRBV6-4,TRBD1,TRBJ1-4,CASSASTGGDEKLFF,TGTGCCAGCAGTGCCTCGACAGGGGGCGATGAAAAACTGTTTTTT
.,TRBV7-2,TRBD1,TRBJ2-3,CANGLRGRVADTQYF,TGTGCCAATGGGCTGAGGGGGCGGGTGGCAGATACGCAGTATTTT
.,TRBV7-7,TRBD2,TRBJ2-1,CASSPTSGGVGEQFF,TGTGCTAGCAGCCCGACTAGCGGGGGGGTAGGTGAGCAGTTCTTC
.,TRBV6-5,TRBD2,TRBJ2-7,CASSYPTSGGYEQYF,TGTGCCAGCAGTTATCCCACCAGCGGGGGGTACGAGCAGTACTTC
.,TRBV2,TRBD2,TRBJ2-3,CASSADGGGNTQYF,TGTGCCAGCAGTGCGGACGGGGGAGGGAATACGCAGTATTTT